These T cell receptor beta chains were read from a single sample in a study of cytomegalovirus exposure and HLA in healthy donors. Generated by immunoSEQ multiplex PCR, the TCRdb table keeps only in-frame clones and is missing some. The data contain approximately 140,000 clones, roughly two thirds of them seen just once; the ten biggest clones take up 1% to 1.5%. The sequenced sample consisted of PBMCs. These receptors were collected from a woman aged 40 to 50 in good health and CMV-seronegative. Both conserved end residues are part of each CDR3. The D gene is left open where the match is weak. Clone size is shown for a subset of rows, as once, few, many or a class of expanded clone.

d_call j_call clone_size v_call cdr3_aa cdr3_nt
- TRBJ1-3 - TRBV7-9 CASSPRANSGNTIYF TGTGCCAGCAGCCCGAGGGCGAACTCTGGAAACACCATATATTTT
- TRBJ2-2 - TRBV7-9 CASSARTGQPGGTGELFF TGTGCCAGCAGCGCAAGGACCGGACAGCCCGGAGGCACCGGGGAGCTGTTTTTT
- TRBJ1-4 - TRBV4-2 CASSQDYQGGKLFF TGTGCCAGCAGCCAAGACTACCAGGGAGGGAAACTGTTTTTT
TRBD1 TRBJ1-4 - TRBV9 CASSVGDSSNEKLFF TGTGCCAGCAGCGTAGGGGACAGTTCTAATGAAAAACTGTTTTTT
- TRBJ2-3 - TRBV7-3 CASSLKPTDTQYF TGTGCCAGCAGCTTAAAGCCGACAGATACGCAGTATTTT
- TRBJ1-1 few TRBV6-1 CASSEAGTTTEAFF TGTGCCAGCAGTGAAGCAGGGACTACCACTGAAGCTTTCTTT
- TRBJ2-1 - TRBV5-1 CASSLGQAEGEQFF TGCGCCAGCAGCTTAGGACAGGCGGAGGGTGAGCAGTTCTTC
- TRBJ1-1 - TRBV9 CASSVASGDEAFF TGTGCCAGCAGCGTAGCTTCAGGGGACGAAGCTTTCTTT
- TRBJ1-1 - TRBV7-9 CASSLFQGVYTEAFF TGTGCCAGCAGCTTATTCCAGGGTGTGTACACTGAAGCTTTCTTT
- TRBJ1-1 - TRBV9 CASSVSMNTEAFF TGTGCCAGCAGCGTATCAATGAACACTGAAGCTTTCTTT
- TRBJ2-2 - TRBV5-4 CASSFFIDSIRTGELFF TGTGCCAGCAGCTTTTTTATAGACAGTATAAGGACCGGGGAGCTGTTTTTT
- TRBJ2-3 few TRBV7-9 CASSFSYTQYF TGTGCCAGCAGCTTTTCGTATACGCAGTATTTT
TRBD1 TRBJ1-4 once TRBV15 CATSRGGQGSEKLFF TGTGCCACCAGCAGAGGGGGACAGGGGAGTGAAAAACTGTTTTTT
- TRBJ1-4 - TRBV7-2 CASSRAAANEKLFF TGTGCCAGCAGCCGAGCCGCGGCTAATGAAAAACTGTTTTTT
- TRBJ1-5 - TRBV19 CASSMEWGLNQPQHF TGTGCCAGTAGTATGGAGTGGGGGCTCAATCAGCCCCAGCATTTT
- TRBJ1-2 - TRBV19 CASSTGRGYGYTF TGTGCCAGTAGTACCGGAAGGGGATATGGCTACACCTTC
- TRBJ2-2 few TRBV6-5 CATTPGQGGAGELFF TGTGCCACCACCCCCGGACAGGGAGGGGCCGGGGAGCTGTTTTTT
TRBD1 TRBJ1-2 once TRBV7-6 CASSAIRTGRDGYTF TGTGCCAGCAGCGCCATTCGGACAGGGCGGGATGGCTACACCTTC
TRBD1 TRBJ2-1 - TRBV7-2 CASGTDRGFRLF TGTGCCAGCGGCACGGACAGGGGCTTTAGGCTCTTC
TRBD1 TRBJ1-5 - TRBV18 CASSLQGATNQPQHF TGTGCCAGCTCTCTCCAGGGGGCGACCAATCAGCCCCAGCATTTT